This T cell receptor beta chain was captured by sequencing in a study of cytomegalovirus exposure and HLA in healthy donors. Study results and limitations: Among the most significant clusters, several appeared linked to common viral pathogens in a later analysis.

J gave up 8 bases and V 3 bases, and 5 bases lay outside the gene matches. The length of the CDR3 is 13 residues. Germline CDR1 and CDR2: SGHTA and FQGNSA. The PCR made use of 60 Vbeta and 13 Jbeta primers. Measured with immunoSEQ multiplex PCR; TCRdb has only the in-frame clones, and not every one. This table has 100,000 to 150,000 clones, around three quarters appearing once. On this clone: Its cognate antigen is unknown.

The rearrangement joins TRBV7-2 to TRBJ1-2; 8 bases map to TRBD1. This sequence originates from a woman in her thirties or forties in good health and CMV-seropositive. Sequenced input: PBMCs. CDR3 protein: CASSLAGTGGYTF. The CDR3 DNA is TGTGCCAGCAGCTTGGCCGGGACAGGCGGCTACACCTTC.